The clone carrying this T cell receptor beta chain showed up many times. The sample comes from a study of Graves' ophthalmopathy and Graves' hyperthyroidism. Trimming shortened V by 1 base and J by 3 bases, and 13 bases separated the two germline ends. The V gene's germline CDR1 is DFQATT and CDR2 SNEGSKA (reference sequence). The CDR3 is 14 residues long. Transcripts of RNA were the source for amplifying TCR beta CDR3 regions. The first round was an RT-PCR with HTBI primers, and the second round was a multiplex PCR. MiXCR, run by TCRdb on the multiplex PCR reads, gives a single entry per CDR3 protein. Found here are some 400,000 distinct CDR3 sequences, about 16% of them singletons; the top ten hold approximately 1.4%. Diagnostic conclusions were grounded in clinical symptoms, serum thyroxine, TRAb, thyroid ultrasound and orbital computed tomography.

This clonotype originated in a woman aged 18-29 years with Graves' ophthalmopathy. The V gene is TRBV20-1, the J gene TRBJ2-7, with no clear D. Specimen: peripheral blood. In DNA form, the CDR3 reads TGCAGTGCTAGAGCAAGTGGCATCATCTACGAGCAGTACTTC. The encoded protein is CSARASGIIYEQYF.